This T cell receptor beta chain stems from a study of CD8+ T cells in alopecia areata. Turning to the study itself: For treated patients, severity scores reflected the percentage of scalp area affected. Study-wide findings and caveats: Many expanded lesional clones persisted during tofacitinib (in both scalp and blood). Treatment with tofacitinib significantly lowered scalp clonality and reduced expanded CD8+ clones among the top 100.

Trimming left V 3 bases short and J 0 bases short, with 12 bases between. The CDR3 consists of 17 residues. Per germline, CDR1 MRHNA and CDR2 SNTAGT. TCR sequencing used cDNA made by reverse transcription of extracted RNA. The assay was immunoSEQ multiplex PCR, and TCRdb's table has in-frame clones only and misses some. The profile shows 170,000 or so clones, around three fifths of them singletons. Comments on this clone: Its antigen is still unknown.

Treatment noted: oral pan-JAK inhibitor, 5-10 mg twice daily. Sequenced material: CD8+ T cells sorted from blood, taken at week 24, from a patient treated with tofacitinib. The V and J genes are TRBV6-4 and TRBJ2-6; D is perhaps TRBD1 or TRBD2 (6 bases each). The TCR originated in a human donor with alopecia areata. CDR3 region: CASSEEGQDSGANVLTF. In DNA form, the CDR3 reads TGTGCCAGCAGTGAGGAGGGACAAGACTCTGGGGCCAACGTCCTGACTTTC.